This T cell receptor beta chain was profiled in a study of OX40 agonist ivuxolimab in advanced cancers. The trim removed 2 bases at V and 5 bases at J, leaving 6 bases unmatched. This CDR3 is 15 amino acids long. Germline V lookup: CDR1 SGHNT, CDR2 YYREEE (reference sequence). Profiling relied on immunoSEQ multiplex PCR, and the TCRdb table lists in-frame clones only, not all of them. The profile covers 53,000 or so clones, with around 82% appearing a single time and around 2% taken by the ten largest. This sequence was found in an adult with an advanced solid tumor such as melanoma, head and neck, liver or kidney cancer. The sample was CD4+ or CD8+ T cells sorted from blood, taken in a trial of the OX40 agonist ivuxolimab. The rearrangement links TRBV5-4 to TRBJ1-4; TRBD1 aligns across 7 bases. CDR3 bases: TGTGCCAGCAGCTTTACGAAGGGGGCGAATGAAAAACTGTTTTTT. Its protein is CASSFTKGANEKLFF.